This T cell receptor beta chain derives from a study of blood T cell repertoires in COVID-19. Study-wide context: Sample material is recorded as cDNA or gDNA derived from T cells, B-cell-depleted T cells, or PBMCs.

The ends were cut back, 3 bases at V and 1 base at J, with 9 bases in the middle. Germline CDR1 reads KGHSH; CDR2 reads LQKENI. The CDR3 length is 14 residues. The assay was immunoSEQ multiplex PCR, and TCRdb's table has in-frame clones only and misses some. Of 25,000 to 30,000 clones in the sample, around 90% were seen once. Specimen: peripheral blood. The rearrangement links TRBV18 to TRBJ1-1; unclear D gene. The origin of this receptor is a man between 65 and 80 years old with active COVID-19. In DNA form, the CDR3 reads TGTGCCAGCTCACCGGCGGGAACGAACACTGAAGCTTTCTTT. Its protein product is CASSPAGTNTEAFF.